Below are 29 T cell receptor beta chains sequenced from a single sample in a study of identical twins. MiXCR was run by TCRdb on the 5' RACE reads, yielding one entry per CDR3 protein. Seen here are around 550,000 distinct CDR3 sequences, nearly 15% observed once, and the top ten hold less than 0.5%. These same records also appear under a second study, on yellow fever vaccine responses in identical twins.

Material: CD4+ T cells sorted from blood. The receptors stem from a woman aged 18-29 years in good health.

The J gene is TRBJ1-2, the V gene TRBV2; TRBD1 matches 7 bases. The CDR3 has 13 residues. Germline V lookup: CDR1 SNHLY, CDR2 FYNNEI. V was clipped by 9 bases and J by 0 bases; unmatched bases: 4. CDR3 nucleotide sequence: TGTGCCAGGGGACAGTTCCCTAACTATGGCTACACCTTC. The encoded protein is CARGQFPNYGYTF.

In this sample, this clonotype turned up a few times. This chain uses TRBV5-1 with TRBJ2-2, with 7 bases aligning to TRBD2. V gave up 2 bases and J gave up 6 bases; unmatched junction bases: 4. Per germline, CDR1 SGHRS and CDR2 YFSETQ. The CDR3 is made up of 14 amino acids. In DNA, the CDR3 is TGCGCCAGCAGCTTCCCGACTAGCCCCGGGGAGCTGTTTTTT. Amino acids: CASSFPTSPGELFF. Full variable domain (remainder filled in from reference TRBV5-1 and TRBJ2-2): KAGVTQTPRYLIKTRGQQVTLSCSPISGHRSVSWYQQTPGQGLQFLFEYFSETQRNKGNFPGRFSGRQFSNSRSEMNVSTLELGDSALYLCASSFPTSPGELFFGEGSRLTVL.

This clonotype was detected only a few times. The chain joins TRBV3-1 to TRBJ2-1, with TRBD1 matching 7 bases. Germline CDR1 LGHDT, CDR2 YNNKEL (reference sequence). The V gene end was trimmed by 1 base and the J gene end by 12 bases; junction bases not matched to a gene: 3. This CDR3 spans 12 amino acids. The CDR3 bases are TGTGCCAGCAGCCAAGGACAGGGTAGGCAGTTCTTC. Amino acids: CASSQGQGRQFF.

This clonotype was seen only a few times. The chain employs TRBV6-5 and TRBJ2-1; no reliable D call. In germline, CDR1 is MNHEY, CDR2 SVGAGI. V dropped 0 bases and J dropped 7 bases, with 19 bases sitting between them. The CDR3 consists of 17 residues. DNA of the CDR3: TGTGCCAGCAGTTACTCGGTAGGCTATGGAACCCCGAATGAGCAGTTCTTC. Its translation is CASSYSVGYGTPNEQFF.

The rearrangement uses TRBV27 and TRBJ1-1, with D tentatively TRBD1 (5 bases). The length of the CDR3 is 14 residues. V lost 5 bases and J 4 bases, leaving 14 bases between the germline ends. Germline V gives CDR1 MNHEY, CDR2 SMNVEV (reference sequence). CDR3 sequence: CASSPLGGGTEAFF. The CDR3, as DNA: TGTGCCAGCAGTCCCCTCGGGGGAGGCACTGAAGCTTTCTTT.

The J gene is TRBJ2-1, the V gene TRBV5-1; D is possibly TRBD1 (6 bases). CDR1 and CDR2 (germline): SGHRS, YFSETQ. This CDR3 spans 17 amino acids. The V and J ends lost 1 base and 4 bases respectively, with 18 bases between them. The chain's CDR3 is CASSLYLRQESYNEQFF. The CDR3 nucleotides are TGCGCCAGCAGCTTGTACTTGAGACAGGAGTCTTACAATGAGCAGTTCTTC.

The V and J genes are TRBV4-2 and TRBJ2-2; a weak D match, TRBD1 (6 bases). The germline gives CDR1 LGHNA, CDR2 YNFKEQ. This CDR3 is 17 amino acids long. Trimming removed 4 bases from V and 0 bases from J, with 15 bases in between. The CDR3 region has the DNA TGTGCCAGCAGCCGGAGTAAGGGGGAATCGAACACCGGGGAGCTGTTTTTT. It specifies CASSRSKGESNTGELFF.

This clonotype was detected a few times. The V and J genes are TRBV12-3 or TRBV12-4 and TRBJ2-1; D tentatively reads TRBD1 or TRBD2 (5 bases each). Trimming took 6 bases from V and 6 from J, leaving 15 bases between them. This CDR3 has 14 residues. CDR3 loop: CASSGTGTSNEQFF. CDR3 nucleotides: TGTGCCAGCAGCGGAACCGGGACCAGCAATGAGCAGTTCTTC.

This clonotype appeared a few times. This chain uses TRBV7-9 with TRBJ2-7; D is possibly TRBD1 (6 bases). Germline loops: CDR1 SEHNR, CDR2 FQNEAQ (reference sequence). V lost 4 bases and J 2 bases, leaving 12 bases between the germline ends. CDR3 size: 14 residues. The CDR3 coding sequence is TGTGCCAGCAGCTCCCCCTGGGGGCCCTACGAGCAGTACGTC. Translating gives CASSSPWGPYEQYV.

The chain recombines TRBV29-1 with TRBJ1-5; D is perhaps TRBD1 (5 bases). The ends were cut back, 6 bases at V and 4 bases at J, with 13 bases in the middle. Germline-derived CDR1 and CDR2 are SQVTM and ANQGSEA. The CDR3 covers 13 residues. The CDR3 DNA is TGCAGCGTAGCAGGGCCAGATAATCAGCCCCAGCATTTT. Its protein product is CSVAGPDNQPQHF.

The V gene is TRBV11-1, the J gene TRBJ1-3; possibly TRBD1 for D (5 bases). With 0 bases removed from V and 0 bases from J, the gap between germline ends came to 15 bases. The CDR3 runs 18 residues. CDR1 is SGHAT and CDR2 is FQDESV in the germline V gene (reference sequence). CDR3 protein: CASSLAPGGASSGNTIYF. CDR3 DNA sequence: TGTGCCAGCAGCTTAGCTCCCGGAGGGGCAAGCTCTGGAAACACCATATATTTT.

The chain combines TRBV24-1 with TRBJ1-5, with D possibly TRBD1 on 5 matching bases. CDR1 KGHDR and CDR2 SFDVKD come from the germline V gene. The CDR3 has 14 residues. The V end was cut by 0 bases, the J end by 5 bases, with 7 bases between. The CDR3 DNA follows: TGTGCCACCAGTGATTTGCAAGGGGATCAGCCCCAGCATTTT. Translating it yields CATSDLQGDQPQHF.

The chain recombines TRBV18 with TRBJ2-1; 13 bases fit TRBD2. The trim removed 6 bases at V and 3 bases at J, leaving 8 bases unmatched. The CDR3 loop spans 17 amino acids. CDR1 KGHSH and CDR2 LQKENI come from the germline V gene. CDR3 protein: CASSHGLAGVGYNEQFF. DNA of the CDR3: TGTGCCAGCTCCCACGGACTAGCGGGAGTAGGCTACAATGAGCAGTTCTTC.

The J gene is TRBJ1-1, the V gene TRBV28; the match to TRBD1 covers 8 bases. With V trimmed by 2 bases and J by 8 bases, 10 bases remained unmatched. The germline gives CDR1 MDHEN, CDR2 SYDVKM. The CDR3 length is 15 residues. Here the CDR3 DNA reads TGTGCCAGCAGTTTAGGGCCCAGGGGGCGTAGGGAAGCTTTCTTT. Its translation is CASSLGPRGRREAFF.

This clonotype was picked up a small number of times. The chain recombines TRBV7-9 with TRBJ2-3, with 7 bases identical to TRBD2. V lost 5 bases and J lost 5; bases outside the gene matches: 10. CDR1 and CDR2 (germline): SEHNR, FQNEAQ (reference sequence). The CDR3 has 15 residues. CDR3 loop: CASSPRDYAQDTQYF. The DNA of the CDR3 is TGTGCCAGCAGCCCCCGGGACTACGCACAAGATACGCAGTATTTT. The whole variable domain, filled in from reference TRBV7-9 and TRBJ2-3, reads DTGVSQNPRHKITKRGQNVTFRCDPISEHNRLYWYRQTLGQGPEFLTYFQNEAQLEKSRLLSDRFSAERPKGSFSTLEIQRTEQGDSAMYLCASSPRDYAQDTQYFGPGTRLTVL.

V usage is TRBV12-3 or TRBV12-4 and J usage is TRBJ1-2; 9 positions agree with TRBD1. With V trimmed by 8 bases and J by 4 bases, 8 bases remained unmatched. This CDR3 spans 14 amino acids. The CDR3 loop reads CASRSRDRAYGYTF. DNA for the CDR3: TGTGCCAGCCGGAGCCGGGACAGGGCCTATGGCTACACCTTC.

The CDR3 nucleotides read TGTGCCAGCAGTCCGGCTCTAGCGGGATCCTACGAGCAGTACTTC. It is translated as CASSPALAGSYEQYF. The rearrangement uses TRBV12-3 or TRBV12-4 and TRBJ2-7; 9 bases map to TRBD2. This CDR3 contains 15 residues. J gave up 1 base and V 5 bases, and 6 bases lay outside the gene matches.

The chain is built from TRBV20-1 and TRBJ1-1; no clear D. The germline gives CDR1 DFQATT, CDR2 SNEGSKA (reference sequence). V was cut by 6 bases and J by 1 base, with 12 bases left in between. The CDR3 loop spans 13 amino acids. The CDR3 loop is CSAPDVRNTEAFF. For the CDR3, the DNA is TGCAGTGCGCCGGACGTGAGGAACACTGAAGCTTTCTTT.

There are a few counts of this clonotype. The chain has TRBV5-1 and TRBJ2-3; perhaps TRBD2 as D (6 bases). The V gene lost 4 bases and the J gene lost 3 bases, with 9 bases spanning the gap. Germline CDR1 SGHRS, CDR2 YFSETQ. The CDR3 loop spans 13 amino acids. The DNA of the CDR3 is TGCGCCAGCAGCGCTAGCGAAACAGATACGCAGTATTTT. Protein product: CASSASETDTQYF.

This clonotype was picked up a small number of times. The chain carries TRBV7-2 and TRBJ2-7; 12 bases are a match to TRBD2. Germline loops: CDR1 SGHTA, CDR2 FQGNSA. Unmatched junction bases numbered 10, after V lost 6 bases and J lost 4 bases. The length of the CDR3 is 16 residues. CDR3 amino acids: CASRRTSGEASYEQYF. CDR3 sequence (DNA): TGTGCCAGCAGGAGGACTAGCGGGGAAGCTTCTTACGAGCAGTACTTC.

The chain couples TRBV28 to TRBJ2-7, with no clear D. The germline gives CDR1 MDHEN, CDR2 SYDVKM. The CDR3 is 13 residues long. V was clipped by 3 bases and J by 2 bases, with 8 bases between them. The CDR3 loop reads CASSLGEPYEQYF. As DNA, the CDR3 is TGTGCCAGCAGTTTGGGTGAGCCCTACGAGCAGTACTTC.

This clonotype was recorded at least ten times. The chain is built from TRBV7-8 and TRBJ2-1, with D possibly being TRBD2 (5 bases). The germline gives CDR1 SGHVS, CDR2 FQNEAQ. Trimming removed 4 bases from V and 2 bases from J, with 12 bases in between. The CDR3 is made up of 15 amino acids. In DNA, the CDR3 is TGTGCCAGCAGCTCAAGAGGGAAGACCTACAATGAGCAGTTCTTC. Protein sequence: CASSSRGKTYNEQFF.

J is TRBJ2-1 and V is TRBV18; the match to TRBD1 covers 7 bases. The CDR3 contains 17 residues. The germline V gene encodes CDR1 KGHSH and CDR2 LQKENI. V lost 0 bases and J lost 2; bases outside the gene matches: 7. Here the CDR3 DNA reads TGTGCCAGCTCACCACCCCTACAGGGGCTCCCCTACAATGAGCAGTTCTTC. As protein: CASSPPLQGLPYNEQFF.

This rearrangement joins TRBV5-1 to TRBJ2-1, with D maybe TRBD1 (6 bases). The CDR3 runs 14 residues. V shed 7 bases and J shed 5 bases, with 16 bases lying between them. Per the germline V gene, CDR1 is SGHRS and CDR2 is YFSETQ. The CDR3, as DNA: TGCGCCAGCTTGGACCGTAGGGGGAACAATGAGCAGTTCTTC. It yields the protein CASLDRRGNNEQFF.

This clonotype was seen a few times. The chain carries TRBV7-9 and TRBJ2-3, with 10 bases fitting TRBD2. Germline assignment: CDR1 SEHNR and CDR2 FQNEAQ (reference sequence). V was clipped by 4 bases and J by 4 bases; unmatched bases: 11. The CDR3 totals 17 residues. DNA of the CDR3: TGTGCCAGCAGCTCACGTGAAGGGACTAGCGTATCAGATACGCAGTATTTT. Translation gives CASSSREGTSVSDTQYF.

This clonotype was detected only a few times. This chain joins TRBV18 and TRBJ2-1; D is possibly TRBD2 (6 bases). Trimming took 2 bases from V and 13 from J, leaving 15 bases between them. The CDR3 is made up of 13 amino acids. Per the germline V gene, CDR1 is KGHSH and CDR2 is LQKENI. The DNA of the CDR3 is TGTGCCAGCTCACCAGCGGGGCAGTCAAATCAGTTCTTC. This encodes CASSPAGQSNQFF.

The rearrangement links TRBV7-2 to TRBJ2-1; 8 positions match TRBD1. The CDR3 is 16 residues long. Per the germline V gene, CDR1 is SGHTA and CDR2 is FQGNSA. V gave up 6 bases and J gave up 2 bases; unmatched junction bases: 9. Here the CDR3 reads CASRLAGTGPYNEQFF. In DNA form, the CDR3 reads TGTGCCAGCAGACTAGCAGGGACAGGCCCCTACAATGAGCAGTTCTTC.

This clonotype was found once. The CDR3 loop reads CASSGPMGGQETQYF. CDR3 bases: TGTGCCAGCAGCGGCCCTATGGGGGGGCAAGAGACCCAGTACTTC. The V and J genes are TRBV28 and TRBJ2-5; 7 bases are shared with TRBD2. The CDR3 runs to 15 residues. Germline V gene lookup returns CDR1 MDHEN and CDR2 SYDVKM. V was pared by 6 bases and J by 2 bases, with 9 bases of the junction left unmatched.

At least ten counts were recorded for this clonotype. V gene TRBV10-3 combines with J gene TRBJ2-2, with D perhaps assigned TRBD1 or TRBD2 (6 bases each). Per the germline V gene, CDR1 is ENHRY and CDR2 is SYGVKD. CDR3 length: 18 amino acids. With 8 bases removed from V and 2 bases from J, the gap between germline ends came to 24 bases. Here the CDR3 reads CAIQRFPGAQLNTGELFF. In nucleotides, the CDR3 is TGTGCCATCCAACGGTTTCCGGGGGCCCAACTTAACACCGGGGAGCTGTTTTTT.